This TCR beta chain was sequenced for a study of human versus mouse CDR3 diversity and MHC coevolution. Study results and limitations: Human CDR3s averaged more deletions and insertions than mouse CDR3s. Some 1.5 million TCR beta clonotypes were estimated for humans, the largest repertoire.

In this sample, this clone turned up a few times. Antigen: not known. Sequencing was performed with immunoSEQ multiplex PCR; in TCRdb, only in-frame clones are kept and a portion is missing. The sample has 45,000 to 75,000 clones, roughly 93% seen once. V shed 2 bases and J shed 4 bases, with 9 bases lying between them. The CDR3 is made up of 14 amino acids. Per the germline V gene, CDR1 is ENHRY and CDR2 is SYGVKD. Cells were CD45RO-negative CD62L-positive naive CD4 T cells sorted from PBMCs. Sequencing was performed on naive CD4+ T cells from blood. The sample's subset: CD45RO-negative CD62L-positive naive CD4 T cells. The source is a person between 60 and 69 years old in good health. This chain uses TRBV10-3 with TRBJ1-3; tentative D call: TRBD1 (5 bases). CDR3: CAISEMGLGNTIYF. The DNA of the CDR3 is TGTGCCATCAGTGAGATGGGGCTAGGAAACACCATATATTTT.